This T cell receptor (beta chain) came from a study of human T cells and chemical hapten exposure. In this sample, this clonotype turned up a few times. What it recognizes is unknown. The library attached unique molecular identifiers to individual cDNA molecules. TCRdb reprocessed the RACE reads via MiXCR and lists one record per CDR3 protein. There are hundreds of thousands of distinct CDR3 sequences in the sample; roughly 6.3% occur only once, and around 6.1% lies in the top ten. As to time point: patch test 2, 6 weeks after DPC sensitization. Treatment in this sample: therapeutic diphenylcyclopropenone sensitization with weekly scalp DPC. People who gave samples had alopecia, were 18 to 70 years old, and were suitable for DPC. Study-level findings and limits: There was alopecia in the donors, so their immune response may differ from that of healthy people.

The TCR originated in a woman aged 18 to 35 with alopecia areata. Some clones in this sample may be carry-over from other donors' samples. Sequencing was performed on whole blood, taken in connection with sensitization to the hapten diphenylcyclopropenone (DPC).

For the CDR3, the DNA is TGTGCCAGCAGTTTCGGACCCAGGGGAGCCAATCAGCCCCAGCATTTT. Translating gives CASSFGPRGANQPQHF. The chain recombines TRBV6-2 or TRBV6-3 with TRBJ1-5; D perhaps matches TRBD1 (6 bases). Looked up from germline, CDR1 is MNHEY and CDR2 is SVGEGT. Between the trimmed V and J ends, which lost 4 bases and 3 bases, there was a span of 16 bases. This CDR3 region has 16 residues.